These T cell receptor beta chains were read from a single sample in a study of blood T cells in healthy people across ages. MiXCR was run by TCRdb on the 5' RACE reads, yielding one entry per CDR3 protein. The sample lists 700,000 to 900,000 distinct CDR3 sequences; around 24% were seen once. Separately, the same data were catalogued under a study of T cells of mothers and their children.

Sequencing was performed on blood. The receptors come from a boy younger than 18 in good health. The CDR3 runs from the conserved cysteine through the conserved F or W. Each record gives: V gene, clone size, J gene, D gene, CDR3 length, CDR3 DNA, CDR3 protein. D genes are given only for firm matches. Not all rows give a size; the values are once, few, many and, for expanded clones, a class.

V gene: TRBV7-3
clone size: -
J gene: TRBJ2-7
D gene: TRBD2
CDR3 length: 15
CDR3 DNA: TGTGCCAGCAGCCCCCAAGGGACTAGCGCATACGAGCAGTACTTC
CDR3 protein: CASSPQGTSAYEQYF

V gene: TRBV5-1
clone size: few
J gene: TRBJ2-7
D gene: TRBD1
CDR3 length: 15
CDR3 DNA: TGCGCCAGCAGCTTGTCACAGGGGGCAGGATACGAGCAGTACTTC
CDR3 protein: CASSLSQGAGYEQYF

V gene: TRBV5-1
clone size: -
J gene: TRBJ1-4
D gene: -
CDR3 length: 16
CDR3 DNA: TGCGCCAGCAGATGGTCGCTAGGTGCAACTAATGAAAAACTGTTTTTT
CDR3 protein: CASRWSLGATNEKLFF

V gene: TRBV18
clone size: -
J gene: TRBJ2-7
D gene: TRBD2
CDR3 length: 18
CDR3 DNA: TGTGCCAGCTCACTGACCTCTAGCGGGGGGGCAGGGTACTATGAGCAGTACTTC
CDR3 protein: CASSLTSSGGAGYYEQYF

V gene: TRBV5-1
clone size: few
J gene: TRBJ1-1
D gene: -
CDR3 length: 14
CDR3 DNA: TGCGCCAGCAGCTTGGACGGTTTGGCTACTGAAGCTTTCTTT
CDR3 protein: CASSLDGLATEAFF

V gene: TRBV12-3/TRBV12-4
clone size: few
J gene: TRBJ1-2
D gene: -
CDR3 length: 15
CDR3 DNA: TGTGCCAGCAGTCCCGCGCAACAGGGCCGCTATGGCTACACCTTC
CDR3 protein: CASSPAQQGRYGYTF

V gene: TRBV7-9
clone size: -
J gene: TRBJ1-1
D gene: -
CDR3 length: 13
CDR3 DNA: TGTGCCAGCAGCTTAGGTGGGACACTTGAAGCTTTCTTT
CDR3 protein: CASSLGGTLEAFF

V gene: TRBV7-8
clone size: few
J gene: TRBJ1-2
D gene: -
CDR3 length: 15
CDR3 DNA: TGTGCCAGCAGCTTATTGGCAGGGGCTAACTATGGCTACACCTTC
CDR3 protein: CASSLLAGANYGYTF

V gene: TRBV4-2
clone size: -
J gene: TRBJ2-5
D gene: -
CDR3 length: 15
CDR3 DNA: TGTGCCAGCAGCCAAGATCGGCAGGGCATGGAGACCCAGTACTTC
CDR3 protein: CASSQDRQGMETQYF

V gene: TRBV24-1
clone size: -
J gene: TRBJ2-2
D gene: -
CDR3 length: 13
CDR3 DNA: TGTGCCACCAGTGATTTCGACACCGGGGAGCTGTTTTTT
CDR3 protein: CATSDFDTGELFF

V gene: TRBV7-9
clone size: -
J gene: TRBJ2-2
D gene: TRBD2
CDR3 length: 15
CDR3 DNA: TGTGCCAGCAGCCTCGAGCTAGCGGGTGTCGGGGAGCTGTTTTTT
CDR3 protein: CASSLELAGVGELFF

V gene: TRBV5-1
clone size: -
J gene: TRBJ2-6
D gene: TRBD1
CDR3 length: 19
CDR3 DNA: TGCGCCAGTAGCTTGGGAGGGACAGGGGGCGTCTCTGAGGCCAACGTCCTGACTTTC
CDR3 protein: CASSLGGTGGVSEANVLTF

V gene: TRBV29-1
clone size: -
J gene: TRBJ1-1
D gene: -
CDR3 length: 13
CDR3 DNA: TGCAGCGTAGCTAGAGCGGGGGACACTGAAGCTTTCTTT
CDR3 protein: CSVARAGDTEAFF

V gene: TRBV19
clone size: -
J gene: TRBJ1-2
D gene: TRBD1
CDR3 length: 17
CDR3 DNA: TGTGCCAGTAGTATTGCGACAGGGAGAGACGCTAACTATGGCTACACCTTC
CDR3 protein: CASSIATGRDANYGYTF

V gene: TRBV12-5
clone size: few
J gene: TRBJ2-5
D gene: TRBD1
CDR3 length: 13
CDR3 DNA: TGTGCTAGCGGTTTGGACAGGGTGGAGACCCAGTACTTC
CDR3 protein: CASGLDRVETQYF

V gene: TRBV11-2
clone size: -
J gene: TRBJ1-5
D gene: -
CDR3 length: 14
CDR3 DNA: TGTGCCAGCAGCTTAGCACGTCACAATCAGCCCCAGCATTTT
CDR3 protein: CASSLARHNQPQHF

V gene: TRBV5-1
clone size: -
J gene: TRBJ1-1
D gene: -
CDR3 length: 14
CDR3 DNA: TGCGCCAGCAGCTTGACGGGGAAAGACACTGAAGCTTTCTTT
CDR3 protein: CASSLTGKDTEAFF

V gene: TRBV6-5
clone size: -
J gene: TRBJ2-5
D gene: TRBD1
CDR3 length: 15
CDR3 DNA: TGTGCCAGCAGTTACTCCGGGACAGGGACGAAGACCCAGTACTTC
CDR3 protein: CASSYSGTGTKTQYF

V gene: TRBV10-3
clone size: -
J gene: TRBJ2-2
D gene: TRBD1
CDR3 length: 17
CDR3 DNA: TGTGCCGCCAAGCCGGGACAGGGAAATCCGGACACCGGGGAGCTGTTTTTT
CDR3 protein: CAAKPGQGNPDTGELFF

V gene: TRBV7-2
clone size: -
J gene: TRBJ2-6
D gene: TRBD1
CDR3 length: 17
CDR3 DNA: TGTGCCAGCAGTGACAGGGGAAAATGGTCTGGGGCCAACGTCCTGACTTTC
CDR3 protein: CASSDRGKWSGANVLTF

V gene: TRBV10-3
clone size: -
J gene: TRBJ2-3
D gene: -
CDR3 length: 12
CDR3 DNA: TGTGCCACCAAAACCCTCACAGATACGCAGTATTTT
CDR3 protein: CATKTLTDTQYF

V gene: TRBV9
clone size: -
J gene: TRBJ2-7
D gene: TRBD2
CDR3 length: 17
CDR3 DNA: TGTGCCAGCAGCGCCAGCCAAGGGACTAGCGGCACATACGAGCAGTACTTC
CDR3 protein: CASSASQGTSGTYEQYF

V gene: TRBV20-1
clone size: -
J gene: TRBJ1-2
D gene: -
CDR3 length: 14
CDR3 DNA: TGCAGTGCCAGCAACGGGGGATCTAACTATGGCTACACCTTC
CDR3 protein: CSASNGGSNYGYTF

V gene: TRBV5-1
clone size: -
J gene: TRBJ2-7
D gene: -
CDR3 length: 13
CDR3 DNA: TGCGCCAGCAGCGGGCCCTCCGGGGTCGAGCAGTACTTC
CDR3 protein: CASSGPSGVEQYF

V gene: TRBV6-6
clone size: few
J gene: TRBJ1-1
D gene: -
CDR3 length: 15
CDR3 DNA: TGTGCCAGCAGTGATCCCCGGGCCTCGAACACTGAAGCTTTCTTT
CDR3 protein: CASSDPRASNTEAFF

V gene: TRBV28
clone size: -
J gene: TRBJ1-6
D gene: TRBD1
CDR3 length: 13
CDR3 DNA: TGTGCCAGTATCGACAGGGATCAGTCACCCCTCCACTTT
CDR3 protein: CASIDRDQSPLHF

V gene: TRBV20-1
clone size: -
J gene: TRBJ2-3
D gene: TRBD2
CDR3 length: 14
CDR3 DNA: TGCAGTGCTGGATCCGGGACTAGAACAGATACGCAGTATTTT
CDR3 protein: CSAGSGTRTDTQYF

V gene: TRBV4-2
clone size: few
J gene: TRBJ2-1
D gene: -
CDR3 length: 15
CDR3 DNA: TGTGCCAGCAGCCAAGAAGTAAGTAGGACCCTTGAGCAGTTCTTC
CDR3 protein: CASSQEVSRTLEQFF